The 6 T cell receptor beta chains below all came from one sample that was sequenced in a study of PD-1 blockade in classical Hodgkin lymphoma (dated by TCRdb to about 2020). Library preparation employed the immunoSEQ multiplex PCR assay. Held by TCRdb, this immuneACCESS table contains in-frame sequences only and omits some clones. Under half of the omission traces to an unresolved V gene where checked; the cause of the rest is unknown. The sample profile shows about 24,000 clones; 80% to 90% of them were found once. 6.2% of the sample comes from the top ten. The sample's time point, from its label and the paper: cycle 4 day 1 (C4D1), after six to seven weeks of nivolumab. Every trial patient had relapsed after autologous stem cell transplantation, and cohorts A, B and C differed in prior brentuximab vedotin exposure. Specimen: peripheral blood mononuclear cells (PBMCs), collected before the fourth cycle of nivolumab. Every receptor here comes from a human donor with classical Hodgkin lymphoma.

The gene calls are TRBV7-6 and TRBJ2-7, with D maybe TRBD1 (6 bases). CDR1 is SGHVS, CDR2 FNYEAQ, per germline. The CDR3 is 13 residues long. V gave up 3 bases and J gave up 2 bases, with 8 bases separating them. This chain's CDR3 is CASSFWGPYEQYF. CDR3 nucleotides: TGTGCCAGCAGCTTTTGGGGGCCCTACGAGCAGTACTTC.

The genes are TRBV7-6 and TRBJ2-1; 12 nucleotides match TRBD2. The CDR3 spans 16 residues. J was trimmed by 7 bases and V by 3 bases; bases with no gene match: 7. Germline values: CDR1 SGHVS, CDR2 FNYEAQ. CDR3 nucleotide sequence: TGTGCCAGCAGCTTTTCTAGCGGGGGGGCTCGGAATGAGCAGTTCTTC. Residues: CASSFSSGGARNEQFF.

This chain links TRBV7-9 with TRBJ2-5; D is unclear. Deletions cut 5 bases from V and 0 bases from J, with 7 bases between. CDR3 length: 13 amino acids. Looked up from germline, CDR1 is SEHNR and CDR2 is FQNEAQ (reference sequence). CDR3 in DNA: TGTGCCAGCAGCCTTCGGCACCAAGAGACCCAGTACTTC. This encodes CASSLRHQETQYF.

The CDR3 DNA reads TGCGCCAGCAGCCAAGATCGAGGGCTAGCGGGAAGGTACGAGCAGTACTTC. Translating gives CASSQDRGLAGRYEQYF. The chain carries TRBV4-3 and TRBJ2-7, with 9 bases aligning to TRBD2. CDR3 length equals 17 residues. Germline V lookup: CDR1 LGHNA, CDR2 YSLEER. J was trimmed by 4 bases and V by 0 bases; bases with no gene match: 10.

The gene calls are TRBV12-5 and TRBJ1-1; tentative D call: TRBD1 (5 bases). From germline, CDR1 is LGHNT and CDR2 FRNRAP. Trimming took 2 bases from V and 5 from J, leaving 12 bases between them. The CDR3 spans 14 residues. CDR3 residues: CASGLKRGGTEAFF. The CDR3 nucleotides read TGTGCTAGTGGTTTGAAAAGGGGAGGGACTGAAGCTTTCTTT.

The chain couples TRBV6-5 to TRBJ1-1; D not certain. CDR1 is MNHEY, CDR2 SVGAGI, per germline. This CDR3 has 15 amino acids. Trimming pared 3 bases from V and 0 bases from J, leaving 11 bases between. The DNA for the CDR3 is TGTGCCAGCAGTTATCGGATAAAAATGAACACTGAAGCTTTCTTT. As protein: CASSYRIKMNTEAFF.